These 27 T cell receptor beta chains were all obtained from the same sample, sequenced in a study of blood T cells in healthy people across ages. Combining a sample-barcoded 5' primer with a J-beta primer mix, a second PCR ran for roughly 7 to 11 cycles. TCRdb called the 5' RACE reads again in MiXCR, with one record for every CDR3 protein. The sample records about 1.5 million distinct CDR3 sequences, roughly 43% being singletons. The sample consisted of blood. Receptors originate from a woman between 18 and 30 years old in good health.

The chain employs TRBV13 and TRBJ1-1; no clear D. The CDR3 is 14 residues long. The germline gives CDR1 PRHDT, CDR2 FYEKMQ (reference sequence). Trimming removed 5 bases from V and 1 base from J, with 11 bases in between. CDR3 in DNA: TGTGCCAGCAGCCAAGAGGCTGGGAACACTGAAGCTTTCTTT. Amino acid sequence: CASSQEAGNTEAFF.

The chain employs TRBV4-2 and TRBJ2-7; 7 bases are shared with TRBD2. CDR1 and CDR2 (germline): LGHNA, YNFKEQ. CDR3 length: 16 residues. Losses at the gene ends were 0 bases for V and 7 bases for J; bases not matched to a gene: 12. The CDR3 sequence is CASSQDQASGYNEQYF. The DNA of the CDR3 is TGTGCCAGCAGCCAAGATCAGGCTAGCGGATACAATGAGCAGTACTTC.

This clonotype was seen a handful of times. V gene TRBV12-3 or TRBV12-4 combines with J gene TRBJ1-1; D call uncertain. V lost 2 bases and J lost 5, with 9 bases in between. The CDR3 spans 13 residues. CDR3 in DNA: TGTGCCAGCAGTTTAAGGGTCTATACTGAAGCTTTCTTT. It encodes CASSLRVYTEAFF.

The chain joins TRBV28 to TRBJ2-1; 12 positions match TRBD2. The germline V gene has CDR1 MDHEN and CDR2 SYDVKM. V gave up 1 base and J gave up 0 bases; unmatched junction bases: 10. This CDR3 contains 20 residues. For the CDR3, the DNA is TGTGCCAGCAGTTTATCTGCCGGGACTAGCGGGTCGAGCTCCTACAATGAGCAGTTCTTC. This codes for CASSLSAGTSGSSSYNEQFF.

The gene calls are TRBV20-1 and TRBJ2-3, with 9 bases lining up with TRBD2. The CDR3 is 16 amino acids. From germline, CDR1 is DFQATT and CDR2 SNEGSKA (reference sequence). V lost 4 bases and J lost 4; bases outside the gene matches: 12. CDR3 loop: CSATPTWTSVPDTQYF. The CDR3 DNA reads as TGCAGTGCTACCCCGACATGGACTAGCGTCCCAGATACGCAGTATTTT.

The V call is TRBV28, the J call TRBJ2-5; 7 bases line up with TRBD2. With 6 bases clipped from V and 11 bases from J, the junction kept 12 bases outside the gene matches. The CDR3 extends over 13 amino acids. Germline CDR1 MDHEN, CDR2 SYDVKM. CDR3 sequence: CASSPWAGVEQYF. The CDR3 bases are TGTGCCAGCAGCCCGTGGGCGGGAGTAGAGCAGTACTTC.

This chain connects TRBV20-1 to TRBJ2-1; no firm D call. Trimming removed 3 bases from V and 4 bases from J, with 13 bases in between. Germline loops: CDR1 DFQATT, CDR2 SNEGSKA (reference sequence). The length of the CDR3 is 14 residues. The CDR3 is CSASERGAYNEQFF. The CDR3 nucleotides are TGCAGTGCTAGTGAGCGAGGAGCATACAATGAGCAGTTCTTC.

The J gene is TRBJ1-2, the V gene TRBV10-3; D remains ambiguous. The CDR3 runs to 14 residues. Germline loops: CDR1 ENHRY, CDR2 SYGVKD. V was clipped by 3 bases and J by 4 bases, with 12 bases between them. CDR3 DNA: TGTGCCATCAGTGAAGGCTCCCCTCTCTATGGCTACACCTTC. It is translated as CAISEGSPLYGYTF.

The chain recombines TRBV28 with TRBJ2-7, with 7 bases aligning to TRBD1. The CDR3 is made up of 17 amino acids. Trimming removed 2 bases from V and 7 bases from J; junction bases left unmatched: 17. The germline V gene encodes CDR1 MDHEN and CDR2 SYDVKM. CDR3 DNA: TGTGCCAGCAGTTTAACCGAACACAGGGGATCCTACAATGAGCAGTACTTC. Its protein product is CASSLTEHRGSYNEQYF.

A note on this clonotype: This clone may be a read error of a much larger clone one base away. The chain joins TRBV6-2 or TRBV6-3 to TRBJ2-7; no clear D gene. V was shortened by 6 bases and J by 2 bases, with 5 bases between the two germline ends. Germline values: CDR1 MNHEY, CDR2 SVGEGT. The CDR3 runs 11 residues. The CDR3 bases are TGTGCCAGCAGCCACCCCTACGAGCAGTACTTC. It codes for CASSHPYEQYF.

V is TRBV5-1 and J is TRBJ2-5; no clear D. CDR1 and CDR2 (germline): SGHRS, YFSETQ. The CDR3 extends over 15 amino acids. The V and J ends lost 1 base and 1 base respectively, with 11 bases between them. CDR3 bases: TGCGCCAGCAGCTTGAAAGTTGGCGGCCAAGAGACCCAGTACTTC. It encodes CASSLKVGGQETQYF.

This clonotype was counted only a few times. The CDR3 DNA sequence: TGTGCCAGCAGCTTACAGGTTTATACGCAGTATTTT. It translates to CASSLQVYTQYF. V is TRBV7-8 and J is TRBJ2-3; D uncertain. The germline CDR1 and CDR2 sequences are SGHVS and FQNEAQ. V lost 2 bases to trimming and J lost 7 bases, with 7 bases between them. The CDR3 loop spans 12 amino acids.

V is TRBV7-9 and J is TRBJ1-2; D ambiguous. Germline V gives CDR1 SEHNR, CDR2 FQNEAQ (reference sequence). The V gene lost 4 bases and the J gene lost 7 bases, with 13 bases spanning the gap. The CDR3 has 13 amino acids. CDR3 nucleotides: TGTGCCAGCAGCTACCAGAGTGAAAGTGGCTACACCTTC. Protein sequence: CASSYQSESGYTF.

This clonotype was recorded once. This sequence joins TRBV20-1 and TRBJ2-7, with D possibly matching TRBD1 (6 bases). This CDR3 contains 13 residues. Germline assignment: CDR1 DFQATT and CDR2 SNEGSKA (reference sequence). Trimming shortened V by 3 bases and J by 0 bases, and 9 bases separated the two germline ends. The DNA of the CDR3 is TGCAGTGCTAGTTCCAGGGGCTCCTACGAGCAGTACTTC. Amino acids: CSASSRGSYEQYF.

Note on this clonotype: One end of the junction is discordant with germline, which a read error may explain. The chain carries TRBV4-3 and TRBJ1-4; D unresolved. The CDR3 length is 13 residues. Germline-derived CDR1 and CDR2 are LGHNA and YSLEER. DNA of the CDR3: TGCGCCAGCAGCCAAAGGGTTGGTGAAGAACTGTTTTTT. Translated, it gives CASSQRVGEELFF.

The rearrangement joins TRBV4-1 to TRBJ2-3; weak D call: TRBD2 (5 bases). The CDR3 is 16 amino acids. V gave up 4 bases and J gave up 0 bases, with 14 bases separating them. Germline V CDR1 and CDR2: MGHRA, YSYEKL. CDR3 DNA sequence: TGCGCCAGCAGCCCCTCTAGAGGGCCGAGCACAGATACGCAGTATTTT. Its translation: CASSPSRGPSTDTQYF.

This clonotype was recorded a few times. V usage is TRBV20-1 and J usage is TRBJ1-6; no reliable D call. CDR3 length: 15 amino acids. Looked up from germline, CDR1 is DFQATT and CDR2 is SNEGSKA (reference sequence). V lost 3 bases, J lost 7 bases, and 16 bases lay in between. CDR3 sequence: CSASSFSLRNSPLHF. In nucleotides, the CDR3 is TGCAGTGCTAGCTCGTTTTCGTTAAGGAATTCACCCCTCCACTTT.

The rearrangement uses TRBV15 and TRBJ2-7; no clear D. The germline V and J ends were trimmed by 0 bases and 3 bases, with 6 bases remaining between them. The CDR3 is made up of 13 amino acids. Germline V lookup: CDR1 LNHNV, CDR2 YYDKDF (reference sequence). The CDR3 loop reads CATSRDSLYEQYF. As DNA, the CDR3 is TGTGCCACCAGCAGAGATTCTCTCTACGAGCAGTACTTC. The full variable domain, completed using reference TRBV15 and TRBJ2-7, is DAMVIQNPRYQVTQFGKPVTLSCSQTLNHNVMYWYQQKSSQAPKLLFHYYDKDFNNEADTPDNFQSRRPNTSFCFLDIRSPGLGDTAMYLCATSRDSLYEQYFGPGTRLTVT.

The V call is TRBV11-2, the J call TRBJ2-1, with TRBD2 matching 10 bases. CDR1 is SGHAT and CDR2 is FQNNGV in the germline V gene. There are 15 residues in the CDR3. The trim removed 4 bases at V and 6 bases at J, leaving 6 bases unmatched. The DNA of the CDR3 is TGTGCCAGCAGCTCTCTAGCGGGGGTGCTCAATGAGCAGTTCTTC. Its translation: CASSSLAGVLNEQFF.

This clonotype has more than one count but fewer than ten. The V gene is TRBV6-6, the J gene TRBJ2-6, with TRBD1 as a possible D gene (5 bases). The CDR3 contains 17 residues. V lost 5 bases to trimming and J lost 0 bases, with 14 bases between them. Germline assignment: CDR1 MNHNY and CDR2 SVGAGI (reference sequence). DNA of the CDR3: TGTGCCAGCAGTCTCAAGGACATTTACTCTGGGGCCAACGTCCTGACTTTC. Amino acid sequence: CASSLKDIYSGANVLTF.

J is TRBJ1-4 and V is TRBV3-1; D gene ambiguous. Germline CDR1 reads LGHDT; CDR2 reads YNNKEL (reference sequence). Trimming took 6 bases from V and 7 from J, leaving 9 bases between them. This CDR3 region has 12 residues. The CDR3 sequence: CASSPQAEKLFF. Here the CDR3 DNA reads TGTGCCAGCAGTCCCCAAGCTGAAAAACTGTTTTTT.

The V and J genes are TRBV6-5 and TRBJ2-6, with D unclear. CDR3 length equals 17 residues. The germline V and J ends were trimmed by 0 bases and 0 bases, with 9 bases remaining between them. From germline, CDR1 is MNHEY and CDR2 SVGAGI. The CDR3 reads CASSYSRYSSGANVLTF. The CDR3 region has the DNA TGTGCCAGCAGTTACTCGCGGTATTCCTCTGGGGCCAACGTCCTGACTTTC.

The chain employs TRBV27 and TRBJ1-5; TRBD1 agrees at 8 bases. V lost 3 bases and J lost 6; bases outside the gene matches: 7. CDR3 length: 15 residues. CDR1 and CDR2 (germline): MNHEY, SMNVEV (reference sequence). In DNA form, the CDR3 reads TGTGCCAGCAGTTTTGGACAGGGAAAGGTTCAGCCCCAGCATTTT. It encodes CASSFGQGKVQPQHF.

The chain has TRBV6-2 or TRBV6-3 and TRBJ2-3, with D possibly being TRBD1 (5 bases). Between the trimmed V and J ends, which lost 1 base and 2 bases, there was a span of 10 bases. There are 15 residues in the CDR3. CDR1 is MNHEY and CDR2 is SVGEGT in the germline V gene. The DNA of the CDR3 is TGTGCCAGCAGTTACTGGGGCGCGTTCACAGATACGCAGTATTTT. Its protein product is CASSYWGAFTDTQYF.

The chain links TRBV2 to TRBJ2-5, with no clear D. Germline V CDR1 and CDR2: SNHLY, FYNNEI. The V gene lost 8 bases and the J gene lost 0 bases, with 10 bases spanning the gap. The CDR3 is 13 amino acids. CDR3 loop: CASAGNNQETQYF. CDR3 DNA: TGTGCCAGCGCTGGGAATAACCAAGAGACCCAGTACTTC.

The chain recombines TRBV20-1 with TRBJ1-1, with D tentatively TRBD1 (5 bases). Germline loops: CDR1 DFQATT, CDR2 SNEGSKA (reference sequence). The CDR3 is 15 residues long. Trimming removed 0 bases from V and 2 bases from J, with 13 bases in between. CDR3 sequence reads: CSARETGLQNTEAFF. As DNA, the CDR3 is TGCAGTGCTAGAGAGACGGGGCTGCAAAACACTGAAGCTTTCTTT.

The chain carries TRBV7-2 and TRBJ2-3; 14 bases fit TRBD2. Trimming cost V 5 bases and J 6 bases; bases outside gene matches: 10. Germline-derived CDR1 and CDR2 are SGHTA and FQGNSA. The CDR3 is 17 amino acids. In DNA, the CDR3 is TGTGCCAGCAGCGTGGGACTAGCGGGGGCCAGCGTGGATACGCAGTATTTT. It codes for CASSVGLAGASVDTQYF.